The sequence of this T cell receptor (beta chain) was determined in a study of control samples from healthy donors and cancer patients. This clone has only one observation. This CDR3 comprises 14 residues. V lost 3 bases and J lost 5; bases outside the gene matches: 4. The V gene's germline CDR1 is LGHDT and CDR2 YNNKEL (reference sequence). Measured with immunoSEQ multiplex PCR; TCRdb has only the in-frame clones, and not every one. This table has 130,000 or so clones, roughly 84% appearing once. This clonotype was obtained from a man aged 45-65 years in good health. J is TRBJ2-4 and V is TRBV3-1 (or the pseudogene TRBV3-2), with 7 bases matching TRBD2. The sample comprised blood. The CDR3 DNA reads as TGTGCCAGCAGCCAGAGGGCGGGGGAAAACATTCAGTACTTC. Translating it yields CASSQRAGENIQYF.